The source of this TCR beta chain is a study of radiotherapy plus CTLA-4 blockade in lung cancer. Study overall: Objective responses were seen in under 20% of patients, disease control in 25% to 35%. Points from the study as a whole: Early blood T cell clone dynamics, with interferon-beta, were reported to best predict response. Once radiotherapy plus ipilimumab had been given, TCR clones derived from tumor expanded in blood.

This CDR3 contains 13 residues. V dropped 1 base and J dropped 6 bases, with 6 bases sitting between them. Looked up from germline, CDR1 is LGHNA and CDR2 is YSLEER. In regard to this clone: Antigen unknown.

Chemo-refractory metastatic non-small-cell lung cancer patients underwent focal radiation alongside CTLA-4 blockade with ipilimumab. Libraries were prepared by immunoSEQ multiplex PCR; TCRdb keeps only in-frame clonotypes and omits some of them. The table lists roughly 100,000 clones, under 90% of them singletons. The chain couples TRBV4-3 to TRBJ2-2; D is uncertain. The sequences come from peripheral blood, collected from a patient treated with radiotherapy plus ipilimumab. This receptor was taken from a human donor with non-small cell lung cancer that progressed on radiotherapy plus ipilimumab. Some clones in this sample may be carry-over from other donors' samples. In nucleotides, the CDR3 is TGCGCCAGCAGCCAAGTGTGGGCCGGGGAGCTGTTTTTT. Its protein product is CASSQVWAGELFF.